This T cell receptor beta chain comes out of a study of CD8 T cells in Susac syndrome. The V end was cut by 1 base, the J end by 8 bases, with 11 bases between. Germline V gene data show CDR1 as GTSNPN and CDR2 as SVGIG (reference sequence). The CDR3 spans 12 residues. Reverse transcription of about 0.45 to 1 ug RNA was performed with random hexamers. An immunoSEQ multiplex PCR amplified TCR beta CDR3 over 54 Vbeta and 13 Jbeta. One entry per CDR3 protein, called by TCRdb with MiXCR from the immunoSEQ multiplex PCR reads. Altogether a few hundred thousand distinct CDR3 sequences are present, 92% being singletons, with the ten largest covering approximately 0.065%. The multiple sclerosis control group was made up of treatment-naive patients with stable or active relapsing-remitting disease.

The rearrangement links TRBV30 to TRBJ1-2, with D possibly being TRBD1 (5 bases). Material: CD4+ T cells from PBMCs. This TCR derives from a human donor with multiple sclerosis. CDR3 coding DNA: TGTGCCTGGAGTGACAGGATTCGGGGCTACACCTTC. It codes for CAWSDRIRGYTF.